Below are 8 T cell receptor beta chains sequenced from a single sample in a study of monozygotic twins with inflammatory bowel disease. TCRdb reanalyzed the 5' RACE reads and collapses them to one entry per CDR3 protein, without DNA. Its table lists around 97,000 distinct CDR3 sequences. The sample was blood. These TCRs come from a human donor with ulcerative colitis or Crohn's disease, or a healthy co-twin of an affected twin (not recorded which).

The chain carries TRBV6-2 or TRBV6-3 and TRBJ2-2; the TCRdb D gene call, TRBD1, has no DNA to confirm it. Germline loops: CDR1 MNHEY, CDR2 SVGEGT. The CDR3 runs to 14 residues. The CDR3 sequence: CASNQALYTGELFF.

The rearrangement links TRBV20-1 to TRBJ2-3; TCRdb indicates TRBD1, and absent DNA this call remains unverified. This CDR3 has 15 amino acids. Germline assignment: CDR1 DFQATT and CDR2 SNEGSKA (reference sequence). CDR3 amino acids: CSASPPVGSTDTQYF.

V gene TRBV29-1 combines with J gene TRBJ2-1; lacking DNA, the TRBD2 call made by TCRdb goes unchecked. This CDR3 is built from 14 residues. The germline gives CDR1 SQVTM, CDR2 ANQGSEA. The CDR3: CSVASGGPYNEQFF.

The chain is built from TRBV7-2 and TRBJ2-5. The length of the CDR3 is 11 residues. CDR1 is SGHTA and CDR2 is FQGNSA in the germline V gene. CDR3 protein: CASTKKETQYF. Variable domain in full (rest from reference TRBV7-2 and TRBJ2-5): GAGVSQSPSNKVTEKGKDVELRCDPISGHTALYWYRQSLGQGLEFLIYFQGNSAPDKSGLPSDRFSAERTGGSVSTLTIQRTQQEDSAVYLCASTKKETQYFGPGTRLLVL.

V and J are TRBV7-2 and TRBJ1-6. The germline V gene encodes CDR1 SGHTA and CDR2 FQGNSA. The length of the CDR3 is 14 residues. The CDR3 spells CASSLGLPNSPLHF.

The chain uses TRBV20-1 and TRBJ2-3; TCRdb reports TRBD2, a call that lacks DNA to check it against. The CDR3 has 16 residues. The germline CDR1 and CDR2 sequences are DFQATT and SNEGSKA (reference sequence). The CDR3 region is CSARDLNGSPGDTQYF.

This sequence joins TRBV18 and TRBJ1-6. In germline, CDR1 is KGHSH, CDR2 LQKENI. There are 14 residues in the CDR3. The CDR3 region is CASSPQKGNSPLHF.

The chain recombines TRBV20-1 with TRBJ1-2; TCRdb gives TRBD1 as the D gene, but with no DNA this cannot be confirmed. This CDR3 spans 13 amino acids. CDR1 is DFQATT, CDR2 SNEGSKA, per germline (reference sequence). This chain's CDR3 is CSARDPGGYGYTF.